This T cell receptor beta chain was observed in a study of blood T cell repertoires in COVID-19. Study-level information: PBMCs, B-cell-depleted T cells, or T cells provided the cDNA or gDNA that made up the material.

This CDR3 is 15 amino acids long. With V trimmed by 3 bases and J by 6 bases, 5 bases remained unmatched. Germline CDR1 reads KGHSH; CDR2 reads LQKENI. In the original workflow: The assay estimated nucleated cells by amplifying reference gene primers. Generated by immunoSEQ multiplex PCR, the TCRdb table keeps only in-frame clones and is missing some. That table is the source of V, J and clone size, and D and trimming were worked out from the DNA. Of 250,000 to 300,000 clones in the sample, approximately 83% were seen once. This sequence was found in a woman aged 70-85 years with acute or convalescent COVID-19. The J gene is TRBJ1-5, the V gene TRBV18, with TRBD1 identical over 10 bases. Sequences were obtained from peripheral blood. In nucleotides, the CDR3 is TGTGCCAGCTCACCTGGGACAGGGGTTGGTCAGCCCCAGCATTTT. Translating it yields CASSPGTGVGQPQHF.